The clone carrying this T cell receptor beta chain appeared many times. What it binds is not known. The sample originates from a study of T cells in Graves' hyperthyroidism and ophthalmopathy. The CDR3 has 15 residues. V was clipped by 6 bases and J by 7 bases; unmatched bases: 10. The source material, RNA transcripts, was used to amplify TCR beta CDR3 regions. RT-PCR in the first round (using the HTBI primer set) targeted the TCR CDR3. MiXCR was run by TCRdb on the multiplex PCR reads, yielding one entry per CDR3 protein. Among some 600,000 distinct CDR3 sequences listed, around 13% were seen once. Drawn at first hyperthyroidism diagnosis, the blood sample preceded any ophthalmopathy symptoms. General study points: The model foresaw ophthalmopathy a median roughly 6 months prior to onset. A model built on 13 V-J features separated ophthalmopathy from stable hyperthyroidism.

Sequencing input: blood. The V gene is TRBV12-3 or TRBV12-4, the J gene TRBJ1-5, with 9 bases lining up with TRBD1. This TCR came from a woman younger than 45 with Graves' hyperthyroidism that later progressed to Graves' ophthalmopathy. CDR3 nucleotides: TGTGCCAGCAGGCAGCCGGGACAGGGTCCCCAGCCCCAGCATTTT. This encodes CASRQPGQGPQPQHF.